The 18 T cell receptor beta chains below come from one sample, sequenced in a study of vaccination and CD4 T cells after COVID-19. An Oncomine TCR Beta short-read assay was used to sequence the DNA from cultured CD4+ T cells. TCRdb called the PCR reads again in MiXCR, with one record for every CDR3 protein. The data contain about 8,000 distinct CDR3 sequences, about 51% of them singletons. No antigen has been identified for these receptors. Sample treatment: roughly ten-day PBMC culture with coronavirus spike peptide pools or control peptides (ViraFEST assay). The sample comprised CD4+ T cells from blood, cultured in vitro. The receptors were sampled from a human donor who had recovered from COVID-19.

The V gene is TRBV27, the J gene TRBJ2-1, with TRBD2 identical over 13 bases. Trimming cost V 6 bases and J 5 bases; bases outside gene matches: 10. Germline CDR1 MNHEY, CDR2 SMNVEV (reference sequence). The CDR3 contains 17 residues. The CDR3 here is CASSPLWTSGSHNEQFF. The CDR3 DNA is TGTGCCAGCAGCCCCCTATGGACTAGCGGGAGTCACAATGAGCAGTTCTTC.

The rearrangement uses TRBV6-1 and TRBJ1-6; maybe TRBD1 (5 bases). The V and J ends lost 8 bases and 1 base respectively, with 15 bases between them. Germline assignment: CDR1 MNHNS and CDR2 SASEGT. This CDR3 has 16 amino acids. CDR3 nucleotides: TGTGCCAGCTACCAAACGGGGGGATCCTATAATTCACCCCTCCACTTT. Translation: CASYQTGGSYNSPLHF.

CDR3 DNA sequence: TGCAGTGCTTGGGATCCTAAGATAGGGGGGCTAGGATCCTACGAGCAGTACTTC. This encodes CSAWDPKIGGLGSYEQYF. The chain has TRBV20-1 and TRBJ2-7, with D perhaps assigned TRBD1 or TRBD2 (6 bases each). This CDR3 comprises 18 residues. V shed 5 bases and J shed 1 base, with 27 bases lying between them. Per the germline V gene, CDR1 is DFQATT and CDR2 is SNEGSKA (reference sequence).

The J gene is TRBJ2-1, the V gene TRBV11-2; D gene ambiguous. V was pared by 3 bases and J by 0 bases, with 6 bases between. CDR1 and CDR2 from the germline V gene are SGHAT and FQNNGV. This CDR3 region has 14 residues. The CDR3 loop is CASSFYGSYNEQFF. As DNA, the CDR3 is TGTGCCAGCAGCTTTTACGGCTCCTACAATGAGCAGTTCTTC.

The CDR3 DNA follows: TGTGCCAGCAGTTGGGACACCGGGGAGCTGTTTTTT. Its protein is CASSWDTGELFF. The chain couples TRBV28 to TRBJ2-2, with no clear D. The CDR3 has 12 residues. V lost 4 bases and J lost 3, with 3 bases in between. The germline V gene encodes CDR1 MDHEN and CDR2 SYDVKM.

J is TRBJ2-5 and V is TRBV20-1, with TRBD2 matching over 12 bases. V lost 5 bases and J lost 5; bases outside the gene matches: 12. Per germline, CDR1 DFQATT and CDR2 SNEGSKA (reference sequence). This CDR3 region has 16 residues. CDR3 sequence: CSAGRLAGVSEETQYF. The CDR3 nucleotides are TGCAGTGCTGGGAGACTAGCGGGAGTCTCTGAGGAGACCCAGTACTTC.

The rearrangement uses TRBV6-2 or TRBV6-3 and TRBJ1-5; 9 bases are a match to TRBD1. V shed 8 bases and J 6 bases; nucleotides not matched to a gene: 5. The CDR3 has 13 residues. Per germline, CDR1 MNHEY and CDR2 SVGEGT. This CDR3 is CASGQGISQPQHF. CDR3 nucleotide sequence: TGTGCCAGCGGACAGGGGATCAGTCAGCCCCAGCATTTT.

The chain uses TRBV20-1 and TRBJ2-7, with TRBD1 matching over 8 bases. Germline V gene data show CDR1 as DFQATT and CDR2 as SNEGSKA (reference sequence). The CDR3 is 14 residues long. With V trimmed by 1 base and J by 4 bases, 6 bases remained unmatched. The CDR3 reads CSARGPGQGYEQYF. CDR3 DNA sequence: TGCAGTGCTAGAGGTCCAGGACAGGGATACGAGCAGTACTTC.

The chain joins TRBV21-1 to TRBJ2-7. TRBV21-1 is tagged as a pseudogene. This CDR3 is 10 amino acids long. The CDR3 spells CASSAYEQYF. In DNA form, the CDR3 reads TGTGCCAGCAGCGCGTACGAGCAGTACTTC.

The chain is built from TRBV5-6 and TRBJ1-1, with 7 bases aligning to TRBD1. The CDR3 is 15 amino acids. V lost 4 bases and J lost 1; bases outside the gene matches: 7. Germline loops: CDR1 SGHDT, CDR2 YYEEEE. The CDR3 loop is CASSPGQAQNTEAFF. DNA of the CDR3: TGTGCCAGCAGCCCAGGACAGGCCCAGAACACTGAAGCTTTCTTT. The full variable domain, completed using reference TRBV5-6 and TRBJ1-1, is DAGVTQSPTHLIKTRGQQVTLRCSPKSGHDTVSWYQQALGQGPQFIFQYYEEEERQRGNFPDRFSGHQFPNYSSELNVNALLLGDSALYLCASSPGQAQNTEAFFGQGTRLTVV.

The chain uses TRBV7-2 and TRBJ2-7; D is perhaps TRBD1 (6 bases). From germline, CDR1 is SGHTA and CDR2 FQGNSA. This CDR3 region has 14 residues. V was clipped by 5 bases and J by 3 bases, with 14 bases between them. CDR3 nucleotides: TGTGCCAGCAGCACAGGGCATACTTTCTACGAGCAGTACTTC. This codes for CASSTGHTFYEQYF.

The chain carries TRBV20-1 and TRBJ1-1; 7 nucleotides match TRBD1. V lost 1 base and J lost 0; bases outside the gene matches: 5. Germline V gene sequence: CDR1 DFQATT, CDR2 SNEGSKA (reference sequence). The CDR3 covers 15 residues. In nucleotides, the CDR3 is TGCAGTGCTAGAGGAGCGACAGGGCTGAACACTGAAGCTTTCTTT. It codes for CSARGATGLNTEAFF.

This clonotype has a handful of counts. The V and J genes are TRBV6-5 and TRBJ2-7; D remains unclear. The CDR3 has 14 residues. Trimming removed 2 bases from V and 2 bases from J, with 10 bases in between. The germline CDR1 and CDR2 sequences are MNHEY and SVGAGI. The CDR3 DNA reads TGTGCCAGCAGTTACGGACCTTCTACCTACGAGCAGTACTTC. Its protein is CASSYGPSTYEQYF.

V is TRBV19 and J is TRBJ2-3; tentatively, D is TRBD2 (6 bases). Trimming stripped 10 bases from V and 3 bases from J, with 20 bases between. The germline V gene encodes CDR1 LNHDA and CDR2 SQIVND (reference sequence). The CDR3 has 15 residues. Here the CDR3 DNA reads TGTGCCACCGGGCGGGACTCCGGGCCAACAGATACGCAGTATTTT. Amino acids: CATGRDSGPTDTQYF.

This clonotype came up a few times. The CDR3 DNA reads as TGTGCCAGCAGCCCAGACAGGGGGCAGCGGGGCACTGAAGCTTTCTTT. This gives the protein CASSPDRGQRGTEAFF. The rearrangement links TRBV11-1 to TRBJ1-1, with 10 nucleotides matching TRBD1. The J segment lost 4 bases and the V segment lost 5 bases, leaving 10 bases of the junction unmatched. The CDR3 length is 16 residues. Germline loops: CDR1 SGHAT, CDR2 FQDESV (reference sequence).

CDR3 region: CASSQGISNTEAFF. The CDR3 DNA reads TGCGCCAGCAGCCAAGGTATATCGAACACTGAAGCTTTCTTT. This sequence joins TRBV4-3 and TRBJ1-1; D gene uncertain. This CDR3 has 14 residues. The V gene lost 1 base and the J gene lost 1 base, with 7 bases spanning the gap. Germline-derived CDR1 and CDR2 are LGHNA and YSLEER.

The chain recombines TRBV6-5 with TRBJ1-6; possibly TRBD1 for D (6 bases). Between the trimmed V and J ends, which lost 4 bases and 11 bases, there was a span of 18 bases. Germline V gene sequence: CDR1 MNHEY, CDR2 SVGAGI. The CDR3 loop spans 15 amino acids. CDR3: CASSLKRGGTAPLHF. CDR3 DNA: TGTGCCAGCAGTTTGAAGCGGGGGGGCACAGCACCCCTCCACTTT.

The chain joins TRBV20-1 to TRBJ2-4, with unresolved D. The CDR3 runs to 14 residues. Germline V gene data show CDR1 as DFQATT and CDR2 as SNEGSKA (reference sequence). Trimming pared 6 bases from V and 0 bases from J, leaving 12 bases between. The chain's CDR3 is CSAEQELAKNIQYF. CDR3 DNA: TGCAGTGCAGAGCAGGAATTAGCCAAAAACATTCAGTACTTC.